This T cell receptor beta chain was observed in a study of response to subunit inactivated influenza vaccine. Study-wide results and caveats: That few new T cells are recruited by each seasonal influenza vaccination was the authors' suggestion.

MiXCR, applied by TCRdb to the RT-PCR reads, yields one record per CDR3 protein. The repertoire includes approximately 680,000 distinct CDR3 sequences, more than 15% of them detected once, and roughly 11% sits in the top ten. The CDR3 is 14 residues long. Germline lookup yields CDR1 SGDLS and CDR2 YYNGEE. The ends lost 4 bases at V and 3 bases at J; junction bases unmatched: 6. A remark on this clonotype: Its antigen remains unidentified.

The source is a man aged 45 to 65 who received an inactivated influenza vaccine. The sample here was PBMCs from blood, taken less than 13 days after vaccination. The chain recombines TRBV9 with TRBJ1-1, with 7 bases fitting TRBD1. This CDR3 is CASSYSGQDTEAFF. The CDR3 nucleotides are TGTGCCAGCAGCTACAGCGGACAGGACACTGAAGCTTTCTTT.